These T cell receptor beta chains were read from a single sample in a study of T-cell memory formation after mild COVID-19. MiXCR, run by TCRdb on the 5' RACE reads, gives a single entry per CDR3 protein. The sample lists over 500,000 distinct CDR3 sequences, around a sixth occurring once. The sample comprised PBMCs or a T cell subset sorted from them (not recorded which). Receptors originate from an adult woman who had mild COVID-19 (a few samples of this study predate the infection). Cell type and time point are not known. The CDR3 runs from the conserved cysteine through the conserved F or W. A D gene is named only where the DNA matches it firmly. Some rows have no size entry. The others give once, few or many, or a class for an expanded clone.

j_call clone_size d_call v_call cdr3_nt cdr3_aa
TRBJ2-7 - - TRBV4-3 TGCGCCAGCAGCCAAGCCCGGAGCAGCGGATACTACGAGCAGTACTTC CASSQARSSGYYEQYF
TRBJ2-1 many - TRBV3-1 TGTGCCAGCAGCCACATTAGTTACAATGAGCAGTTCTTC CASSHISYNEQFF
TRBJ2-2 - TRBD2 TRBV7-6 TGTGCCAGCAGCCTCCAAGGGCCACCCGCGGGAGGCACCGGGGAGCTGTTTTTT CASSLQGPPAGGTGELFF
TRBJ2-1 - - TRBV14 TGTGCCAGCAGACCATCGGGGACCAGCTCCTACAATGAGCAGTTCTTC CASRPSGTSSYNEQFF
TRBJ2-5 - - TRBV5-1 TGCGCCAGCAGCTTGGGGGGGGCAGAGACCCAGTACTTC CASSLGGAETQYF
TRBJ1-3 few TRBD1 TRBV7-2 TGTGCCAGCAGCTTAGTCGTGACAGGGGGATACACCATATATTTT CASSLVVTGGYTIYF
TRBJ2-1 few - TRBV6-5 TGTGCCAGCAGTTACCACTCAATCGGGTACTACAATGAGCAGTTCTTC CASSYHSIGYYNEQFF
TRBJ2-7 - TRBD2 TRBV15 TGTGCCACCAGCAGAGGGGAGGGGCCCTACGAGCAGTACTTC CATSRGEGPYEQYF
TRBJ1-1 few - TRBV11-2 TGTGCCAGCAGCTGGGAGGGGGGCACTGAAGCTTTCTTT CASSWEGGTEAFF
TRBJ2-1 few TRBD2 TRBV5-4 TGTGCCAGCAGCTTGGGGGGTGGACTAGCGGGCAATGAGCAGTTCTTC CASSLGGGLAGNEQFF